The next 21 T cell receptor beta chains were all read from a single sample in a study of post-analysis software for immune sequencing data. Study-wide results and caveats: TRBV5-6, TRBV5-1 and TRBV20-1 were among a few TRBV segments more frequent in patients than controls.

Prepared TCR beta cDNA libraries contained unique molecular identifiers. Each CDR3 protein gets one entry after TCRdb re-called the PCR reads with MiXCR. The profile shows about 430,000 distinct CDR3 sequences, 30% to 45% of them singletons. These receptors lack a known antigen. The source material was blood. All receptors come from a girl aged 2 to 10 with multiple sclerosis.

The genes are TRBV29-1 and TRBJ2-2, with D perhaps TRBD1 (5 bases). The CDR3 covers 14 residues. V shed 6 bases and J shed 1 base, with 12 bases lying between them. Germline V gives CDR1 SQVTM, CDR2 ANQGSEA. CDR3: CSVDPQGNTGELFF. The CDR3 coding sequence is TGCAGCGTCGACCCTCAGGGGAACACCGGGGAGCTGTTTTTT.

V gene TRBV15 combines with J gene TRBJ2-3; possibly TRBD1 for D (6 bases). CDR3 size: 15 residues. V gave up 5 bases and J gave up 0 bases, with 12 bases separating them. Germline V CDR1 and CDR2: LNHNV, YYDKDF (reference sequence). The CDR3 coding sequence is TGTGCCACCAGCGGACGACAGGATAGCACAGATACGCAGTATTTT. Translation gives CATSGRQDSTDTQYF.

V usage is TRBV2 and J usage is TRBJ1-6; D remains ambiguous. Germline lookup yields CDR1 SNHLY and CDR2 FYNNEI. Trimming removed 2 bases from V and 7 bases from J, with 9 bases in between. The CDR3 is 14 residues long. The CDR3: CASSERTLNSPLHF. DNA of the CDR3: TGTGCCAGCAGTGAACGCACCCTGAATTCACCCCTCCACTTT.

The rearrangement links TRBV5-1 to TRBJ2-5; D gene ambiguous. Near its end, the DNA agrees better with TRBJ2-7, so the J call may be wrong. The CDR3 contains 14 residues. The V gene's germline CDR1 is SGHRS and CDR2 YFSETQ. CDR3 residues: CASTSSGGTYEQYF. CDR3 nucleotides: TGCGCCAGCACCTCCTCGGGTGGCACCTACGAGCAGTACTTC.

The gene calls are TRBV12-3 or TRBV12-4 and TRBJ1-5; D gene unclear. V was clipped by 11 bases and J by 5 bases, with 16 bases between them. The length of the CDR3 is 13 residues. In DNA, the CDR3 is TGTGCCGCCGCGATCGCTTCTGATCAGCCCCAGCATTTT. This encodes CAAAIASDQPQHF.

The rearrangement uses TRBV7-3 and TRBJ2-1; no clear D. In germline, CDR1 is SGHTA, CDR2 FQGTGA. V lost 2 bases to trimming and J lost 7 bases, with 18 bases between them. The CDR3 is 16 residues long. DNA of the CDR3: TGTGCCAGCAGCTTAGGTTCGGTAGGCCTGGTGAATGAGCAGTTCTTC. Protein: CASSLGSVGLVNEQFF.

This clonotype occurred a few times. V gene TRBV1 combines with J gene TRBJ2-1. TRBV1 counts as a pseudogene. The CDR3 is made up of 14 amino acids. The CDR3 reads CTSSPERGSNEQFF. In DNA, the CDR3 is TGCACCAGCAGCCCCGAACGTGGGTCCAATGAGCAGTTCTTC.

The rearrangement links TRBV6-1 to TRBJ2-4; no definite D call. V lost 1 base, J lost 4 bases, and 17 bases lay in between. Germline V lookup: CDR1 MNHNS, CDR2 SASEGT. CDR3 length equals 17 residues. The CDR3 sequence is CASSEGIGWTEKNIQYF. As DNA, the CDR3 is TGTGCCAGCAGTGAAGGGATAGGGTGGACGGAGAAAAACATTCAGTACTTC.

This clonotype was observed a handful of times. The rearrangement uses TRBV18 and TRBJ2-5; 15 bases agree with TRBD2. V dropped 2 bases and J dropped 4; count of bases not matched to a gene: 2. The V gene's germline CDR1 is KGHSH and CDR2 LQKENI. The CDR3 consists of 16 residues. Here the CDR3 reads CASSPRGLAGGETQYF. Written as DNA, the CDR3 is TGTGCCAGCTCACCAAGGGGACTAGCGGGAGGAGAGACCCAGTACTTC.

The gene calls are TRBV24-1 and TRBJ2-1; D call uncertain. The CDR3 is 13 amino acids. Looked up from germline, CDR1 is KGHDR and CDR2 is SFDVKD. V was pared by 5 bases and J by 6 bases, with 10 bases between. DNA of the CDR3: TGTGCCACCAGTGTGTCCCCACGCAATGAGCAGTTCTTC. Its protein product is CATSVSPRNEQFF.

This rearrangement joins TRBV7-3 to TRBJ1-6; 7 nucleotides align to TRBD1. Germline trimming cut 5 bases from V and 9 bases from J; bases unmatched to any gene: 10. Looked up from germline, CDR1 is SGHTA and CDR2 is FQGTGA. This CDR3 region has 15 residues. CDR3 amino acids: CASSQGGGQSSPLHF. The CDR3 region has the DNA TGTGCCAGCAGCCAGGGTGGGGGACAGAGTTCACCCCTCCACTTT.

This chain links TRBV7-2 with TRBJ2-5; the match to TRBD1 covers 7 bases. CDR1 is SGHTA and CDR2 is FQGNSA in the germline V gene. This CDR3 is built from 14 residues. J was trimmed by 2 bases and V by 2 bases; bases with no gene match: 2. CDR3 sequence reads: CASSLQQGQETQYF. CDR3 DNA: TGTGCCAGCAGCTTACAACAGGGGCAAGAGACCCAGTACTTC.

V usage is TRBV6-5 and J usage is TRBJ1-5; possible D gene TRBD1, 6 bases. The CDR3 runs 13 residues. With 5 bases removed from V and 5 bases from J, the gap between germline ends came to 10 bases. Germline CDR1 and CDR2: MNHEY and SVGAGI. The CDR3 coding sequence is TGTGCCAGCAGTACAGGGTCCTATCAGCCCCAGCATTTT. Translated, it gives CASSTGSYQPQHF.

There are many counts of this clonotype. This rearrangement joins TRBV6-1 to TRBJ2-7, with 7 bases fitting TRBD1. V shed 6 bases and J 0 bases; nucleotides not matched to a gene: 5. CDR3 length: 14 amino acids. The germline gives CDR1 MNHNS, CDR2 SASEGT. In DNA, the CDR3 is TGTGCCAGCAGGCCGGGACAGAACTCCTACGAGCAGTACTTC. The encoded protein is CASRPGQNSYEQYF.

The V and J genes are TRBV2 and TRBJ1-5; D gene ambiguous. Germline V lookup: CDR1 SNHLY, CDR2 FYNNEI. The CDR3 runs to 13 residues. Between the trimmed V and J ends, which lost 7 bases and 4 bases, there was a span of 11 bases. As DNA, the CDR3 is TGTGCCAGCACGTGGACGGATAATCAGCCCCAGCATTTT. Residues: CASTWTDNQPQHF.

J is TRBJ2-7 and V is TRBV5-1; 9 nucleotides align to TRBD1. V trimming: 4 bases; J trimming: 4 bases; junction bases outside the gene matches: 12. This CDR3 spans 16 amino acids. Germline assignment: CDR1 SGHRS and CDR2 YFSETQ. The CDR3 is CASSLVRDRVIYEQYF. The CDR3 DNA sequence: TGCGCCAGCAGCCTCGTTCGGGACAGGGTGATATACGAGCAGTACTTC.

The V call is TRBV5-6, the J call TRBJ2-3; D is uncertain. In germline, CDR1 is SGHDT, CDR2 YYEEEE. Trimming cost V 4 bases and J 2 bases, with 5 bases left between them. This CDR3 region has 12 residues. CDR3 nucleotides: TGTGCCAGCAGCACCATCACAGATACGCAGTATTTT. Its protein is CASSTITDTQYF.

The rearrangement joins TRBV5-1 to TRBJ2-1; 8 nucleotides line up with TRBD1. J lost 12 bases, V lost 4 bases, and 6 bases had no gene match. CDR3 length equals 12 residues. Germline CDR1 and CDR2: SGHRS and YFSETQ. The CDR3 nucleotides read TGCGCCAGCAGCCGACAGGGGAGTGGGCAGTTCTTC. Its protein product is CASSRQGSGQFF.

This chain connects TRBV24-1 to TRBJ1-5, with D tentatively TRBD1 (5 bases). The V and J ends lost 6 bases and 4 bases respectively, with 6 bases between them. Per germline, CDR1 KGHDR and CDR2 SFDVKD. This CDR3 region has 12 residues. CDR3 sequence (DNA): TGTGCCACCAGTAGGGGAAATCAGCCCCAGCATTTT. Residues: CATSRGNQPQHF.

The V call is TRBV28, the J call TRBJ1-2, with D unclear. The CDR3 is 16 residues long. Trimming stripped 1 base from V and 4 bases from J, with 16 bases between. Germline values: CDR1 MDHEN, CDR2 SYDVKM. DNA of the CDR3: TGTGCCAGCAGTTTATTCCAGGCCTTAACGGGCTATGGCTACACCTTC. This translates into CASSLFQALTGYGYTF.

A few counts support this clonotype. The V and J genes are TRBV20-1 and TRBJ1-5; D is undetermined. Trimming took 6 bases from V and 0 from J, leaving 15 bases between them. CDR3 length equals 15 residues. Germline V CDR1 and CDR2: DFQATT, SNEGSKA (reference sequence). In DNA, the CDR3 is TGCAGTGCCGCAGAGGCTAGGTATAGCAATCAGCCCCAGCATTTT. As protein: CSAAEARYSNQPQHF.